This T cell receptor (beta chain) was captured in a study of T cell repertoires and HLA-DP antigens. As regards this clone: Its matching antigen is unknown.

CDR3 length: 13 residues. The V end was cut by 9 bases, the J end by 8 bases, with 17 bases between. Germline values: CDR1 ENHRY, CDR2 SYGVKD. The protocol was immunoSEQ multiplex PCR, while the TCRdb copy is restricted to in-frame clones and leaves out a portion. The data show fewer than 95,000 clones, roughly 86% seen once. The genes are TRBV10-3 and TRBJ2-1; a possible D gene is TRBD2 (7 bases). What was sequenced was CD4+ T cells from PBMCs. The receptor comes from a man aged 50-60 years in good health and CMV-seronegative. CDR3 nucleotide sequence: TGTGCCATACAGGGTCTAGCGGTGGATGAGCAGTTCTTC. Amino acid sequence: CAIQGLAVDEQFF.